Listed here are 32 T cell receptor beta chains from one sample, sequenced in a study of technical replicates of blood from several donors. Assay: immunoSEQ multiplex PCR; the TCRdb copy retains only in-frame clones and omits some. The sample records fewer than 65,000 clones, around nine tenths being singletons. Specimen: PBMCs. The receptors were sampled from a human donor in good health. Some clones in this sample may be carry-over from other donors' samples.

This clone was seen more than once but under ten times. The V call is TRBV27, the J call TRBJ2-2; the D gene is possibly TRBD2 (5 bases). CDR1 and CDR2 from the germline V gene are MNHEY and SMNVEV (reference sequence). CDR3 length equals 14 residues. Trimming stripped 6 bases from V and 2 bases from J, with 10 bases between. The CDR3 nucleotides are TGTGCCAGCAGCTGGACTTTTAACACCGGGGAGCTGTTTTTT. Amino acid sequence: CASSWTFNTGELFF.

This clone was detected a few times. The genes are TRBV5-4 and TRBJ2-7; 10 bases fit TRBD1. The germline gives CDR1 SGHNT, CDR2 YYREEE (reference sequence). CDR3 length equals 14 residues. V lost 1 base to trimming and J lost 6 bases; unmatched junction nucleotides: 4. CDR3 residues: CASSLRTGGGEQYF. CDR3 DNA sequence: TGTGCCAGCAGCTTGCGGACAGGGGGAGGCGAGCAGTACTTC.

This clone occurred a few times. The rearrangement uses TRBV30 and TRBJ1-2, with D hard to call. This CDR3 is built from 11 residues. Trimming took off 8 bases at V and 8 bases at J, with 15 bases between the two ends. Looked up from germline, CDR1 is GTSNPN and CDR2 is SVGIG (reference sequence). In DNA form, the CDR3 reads TGTGCCCGGGTGAGCCGGTCGGGCTACACCTTC. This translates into CARVSRSGYTF.

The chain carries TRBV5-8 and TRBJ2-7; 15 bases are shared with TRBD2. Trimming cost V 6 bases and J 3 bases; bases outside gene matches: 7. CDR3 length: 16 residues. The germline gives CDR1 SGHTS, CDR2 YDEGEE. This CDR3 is CASNRGLAGGDYEQYF. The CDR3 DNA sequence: TGTGCCAGCAACCGGGGACTAGCGGGAGGAGACTACGAGCAGTACTTC.

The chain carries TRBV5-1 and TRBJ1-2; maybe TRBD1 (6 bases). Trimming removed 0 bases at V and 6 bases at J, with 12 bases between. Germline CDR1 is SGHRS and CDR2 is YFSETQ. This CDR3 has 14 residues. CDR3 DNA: TGCGCCAGCAGCTTGGATACAGGGTTCGATGGCTACACCTTC. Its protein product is CASSLDTGFDGYTF.

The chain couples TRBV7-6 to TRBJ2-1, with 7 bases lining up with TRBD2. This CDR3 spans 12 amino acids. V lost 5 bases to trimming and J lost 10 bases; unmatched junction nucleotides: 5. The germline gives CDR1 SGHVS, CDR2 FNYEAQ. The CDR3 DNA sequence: TGTGCCAGCAGCGGTCCTAGCGGCGAGCAGTTCTTC. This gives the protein CASSGPSGEQFF. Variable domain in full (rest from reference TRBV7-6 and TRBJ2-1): GAGVSQSPRYKVTKRGQDVALRCDPISGHVSLYWYRQALGQGPEFLTYFNYEAQQDKSGLPNDRFSAERPEGSISTLTIQRTEQRDSAMYRCASSGPSGEQFFGPGTRLTVL.

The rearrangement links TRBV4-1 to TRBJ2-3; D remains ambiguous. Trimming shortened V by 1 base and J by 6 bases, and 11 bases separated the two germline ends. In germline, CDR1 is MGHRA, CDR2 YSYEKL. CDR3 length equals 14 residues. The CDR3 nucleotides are TGCGCCAGCAGCCAAGTGACTTCTATGGATACGCAGTATTTT. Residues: CASSQVTSMDTQYF.

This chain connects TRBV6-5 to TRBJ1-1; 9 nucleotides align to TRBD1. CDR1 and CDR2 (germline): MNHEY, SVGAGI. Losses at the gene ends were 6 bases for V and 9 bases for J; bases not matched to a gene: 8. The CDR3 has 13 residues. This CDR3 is CASRAPQGAQAFF. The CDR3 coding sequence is TGTGCCAGCAGGGCCCCACAGGGGGCTCAAGCTTTCTTT.

In DNA form, the CDR3 reads TGTGCCAGCCACCCCCCCGGGGCCTACGAGCAGTACTTC. Protein: CASHPPGAYEQYF. The chain links TRBV2 to TRBJ2-7; the D gene is possibly TRBD2 (5 bases). Per the germline V gene, CDR1 is SNHLY and CDR2 is FYNNEI. V gave up 8 bases and J gave up 2 bases, with 13 bases separating them. The CDR3 totals 13 residues.

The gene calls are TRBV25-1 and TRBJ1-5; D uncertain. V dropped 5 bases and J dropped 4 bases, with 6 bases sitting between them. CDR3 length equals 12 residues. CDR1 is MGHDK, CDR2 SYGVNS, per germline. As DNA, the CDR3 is TGTGCCAGCAGTCGAGGGAATCAGCCCCAGCATTTT. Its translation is CASSRGNQPQHF.

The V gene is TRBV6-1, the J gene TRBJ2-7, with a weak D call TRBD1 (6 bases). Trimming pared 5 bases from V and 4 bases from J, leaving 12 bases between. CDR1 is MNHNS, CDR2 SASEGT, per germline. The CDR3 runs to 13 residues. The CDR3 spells CASSNRDNYEQYF. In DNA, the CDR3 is TGTGCCAGCAGTAATCGGGACAATTACGAGCAGTACTTC.

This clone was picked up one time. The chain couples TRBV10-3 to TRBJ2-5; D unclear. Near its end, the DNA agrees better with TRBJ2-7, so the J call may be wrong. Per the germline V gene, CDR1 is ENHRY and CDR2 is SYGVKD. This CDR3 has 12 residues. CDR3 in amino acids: CAISDFAYEQYF. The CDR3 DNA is TGTGCCATCAGTGATTTCGCCTACGAGCAGTACTTC.

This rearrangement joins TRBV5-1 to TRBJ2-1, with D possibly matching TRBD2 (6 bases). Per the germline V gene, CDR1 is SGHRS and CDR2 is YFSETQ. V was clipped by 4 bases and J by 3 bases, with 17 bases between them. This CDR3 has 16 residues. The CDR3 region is CASSPTVISGYNEQFF. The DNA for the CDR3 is TGCGCCAGCAGCCCGACTGTTATTAGCGGCTACAATGAGCAGTTCTTC.

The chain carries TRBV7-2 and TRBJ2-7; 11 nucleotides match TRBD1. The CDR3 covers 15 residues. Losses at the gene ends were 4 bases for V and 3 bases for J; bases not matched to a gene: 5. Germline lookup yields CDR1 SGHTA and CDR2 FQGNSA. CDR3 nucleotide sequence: TGTGCCAGCAGCTCAACCGGGACAGGGGGCTACGAGCAGTACTTC. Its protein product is CASSSTGTGGYEQYF.

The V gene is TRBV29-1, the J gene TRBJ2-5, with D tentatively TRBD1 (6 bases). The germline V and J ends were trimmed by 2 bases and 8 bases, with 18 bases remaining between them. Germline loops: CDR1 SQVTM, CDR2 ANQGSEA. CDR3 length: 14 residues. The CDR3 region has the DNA TGCAGCGTTGAAAAGACAGGTCCGACGAGAACCCAGTACTTC. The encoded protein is CSVEKTGPTRTQYF.

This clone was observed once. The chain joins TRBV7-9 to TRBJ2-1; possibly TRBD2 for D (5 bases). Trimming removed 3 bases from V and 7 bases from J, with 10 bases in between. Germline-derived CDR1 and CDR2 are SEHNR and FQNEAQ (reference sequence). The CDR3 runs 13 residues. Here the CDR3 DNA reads TGTGCCAGCAGCTTCCGGGATTCAAATGAGCAGTTCTTC. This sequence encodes CASSFRDSNEQFF. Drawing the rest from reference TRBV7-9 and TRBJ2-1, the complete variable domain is DTGVSQNPRHKITKRGQNVTFRCDPISEHNRLYWYRQTLGQGPEFLTYFQNEAQLEKSRLLSDRFSAERPKGSFSTLEIQRTEQGDSAMYLCASSFRDSNEQFFGPGTRLTVL.

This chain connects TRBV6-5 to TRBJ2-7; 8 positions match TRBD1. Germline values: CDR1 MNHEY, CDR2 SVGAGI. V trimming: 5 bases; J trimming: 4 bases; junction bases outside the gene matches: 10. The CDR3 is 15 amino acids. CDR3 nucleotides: TGTGCCAGCAGTACCTCAGGGGGCGGAATTTACGAGCAGTACTTC. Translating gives CASSTSGGGIYEQYF.

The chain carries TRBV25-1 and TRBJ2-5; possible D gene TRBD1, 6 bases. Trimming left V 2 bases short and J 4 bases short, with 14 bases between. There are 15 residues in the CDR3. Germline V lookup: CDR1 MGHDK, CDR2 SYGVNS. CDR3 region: CASSEAGAPRETQYF. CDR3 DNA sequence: TGTGCCAGCAGTGAAGCAGGGGCCCCTCGAGAGACCCAGTACTTC. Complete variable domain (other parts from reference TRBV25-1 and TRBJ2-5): EADIYQTPRYLVIGTGKKITLECSQTMGHDKMYWYQQDPGMELHLIHYSYGVNSTEKGDLSSESTVSRIRTEHFPLTLESARPSHTSQYLCASSEAGAPRETQYFGPGTRLLVL.

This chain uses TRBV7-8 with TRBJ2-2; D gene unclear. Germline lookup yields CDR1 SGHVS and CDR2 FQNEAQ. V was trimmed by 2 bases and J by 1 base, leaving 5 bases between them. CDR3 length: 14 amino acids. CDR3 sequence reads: CASSLRLNTGELFF. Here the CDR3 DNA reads TGTGCCAGCAGCTTAAGACTGAACACCGGGGAGCTGTTTTTT.

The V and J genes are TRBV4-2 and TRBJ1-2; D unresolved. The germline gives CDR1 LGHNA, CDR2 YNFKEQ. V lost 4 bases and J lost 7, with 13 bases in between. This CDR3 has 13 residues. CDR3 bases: TGTGCCAGCAGCCCTCAAGCCCAGGTTGGCTACACCTTC. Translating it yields CASSPQAQVGYTF.

This CDR3 is CASSNGGARYEQYF. CDR3 nucleotide sequence: TGTGCCAGCTCAAACGGGGGGGCTCGGTACGAGCAGTACTTC. The chain joins TRBV18 to TRBJ2-7, with 8 bases fitting TRBD2. J lost 4 bases, V lost 5 bases, and 7 bases had no gene match. The CDR3 runs to 14 residues. Germline CDR1 reads KGHSH; CDR2 reads LQKENI. Drawing the rest from reference TRBV18 and TRBJ2-7, the complete variable domain is NAGVMQNPRHLVRRRGQEARLRCSPMKGHSHVYWYRQLPEEGLKFMVYLQKENIIDESGMPKERFSAEFPKEGPSILRIQQVVRGDSAAYFCASSNGGARYEQYFGPGTRLTVT.

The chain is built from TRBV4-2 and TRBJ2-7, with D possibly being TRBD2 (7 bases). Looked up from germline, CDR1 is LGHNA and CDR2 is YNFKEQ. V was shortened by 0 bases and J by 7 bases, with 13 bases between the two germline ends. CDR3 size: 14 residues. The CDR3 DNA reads TGTGCCAGCAGCCAAGACGGGGGGCGAAGGGAGCAGTACTTC. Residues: CASSQDGGRREQYF.

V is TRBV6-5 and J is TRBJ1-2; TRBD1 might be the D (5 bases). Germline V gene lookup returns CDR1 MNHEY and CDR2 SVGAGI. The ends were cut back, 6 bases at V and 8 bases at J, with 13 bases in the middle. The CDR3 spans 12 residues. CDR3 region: CASRLGLWGYTF. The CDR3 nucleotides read TGTGCCAGCAGGTTGGGACTCTGGGGCTACACCTTC.

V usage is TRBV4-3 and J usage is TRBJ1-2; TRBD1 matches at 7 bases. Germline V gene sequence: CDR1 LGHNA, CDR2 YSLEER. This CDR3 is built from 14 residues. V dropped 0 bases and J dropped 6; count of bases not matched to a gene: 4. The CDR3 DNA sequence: TGCGCCAGCAGCCAAGATCCCAGGGGGGATGGCTACACCTTC. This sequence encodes CASSQDPRGDGYTF.

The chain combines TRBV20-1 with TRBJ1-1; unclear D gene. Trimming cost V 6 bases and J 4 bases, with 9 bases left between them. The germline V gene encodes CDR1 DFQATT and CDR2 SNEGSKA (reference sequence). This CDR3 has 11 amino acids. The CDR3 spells CSARLSTEAFF. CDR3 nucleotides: TGCAGTGCCCGCCTCAGCACTGAAGCTTTCTTT.

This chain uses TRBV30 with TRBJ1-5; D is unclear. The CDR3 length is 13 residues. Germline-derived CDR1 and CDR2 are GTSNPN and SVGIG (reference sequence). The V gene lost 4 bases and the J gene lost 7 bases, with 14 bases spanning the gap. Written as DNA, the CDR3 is TGTGCCTGGACCCCACGGGGTGGCCAGCCCCAGCATTTT. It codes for CAWTPRGGQPQHF. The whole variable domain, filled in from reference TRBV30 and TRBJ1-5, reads SQTIHQWPATLVQPVGSPLSLECTVEGTSNPNLYWYRQAAGRGLQLLFYSVGIGQISSEVPQNLSASRPQDRQFILSSKKLLLSDSGFYLCAWTPRGGQPQHFGDGTRLSIL.

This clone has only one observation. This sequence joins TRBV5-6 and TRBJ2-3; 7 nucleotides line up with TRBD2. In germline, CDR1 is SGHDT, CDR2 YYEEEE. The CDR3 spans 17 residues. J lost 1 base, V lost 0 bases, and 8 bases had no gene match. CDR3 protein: CASSLAPSSGRTDTQYF. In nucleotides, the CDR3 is TGTGCCAGCAGCTTGGCCCCTTCTAGCGGTCGCACAGATACGCAGTATTTT.

The CDR3 loop reads CASSTGTRNTEAFF. In nucleotides, the CDR3 is TGCGCCAGCAGCACGGGGACACGTAACACTGAAGCTTTCTTT. This chain uses TRBV5-1 with TRBJ1-1; perhaps TRBD1 as D (6 bases). Trimming cost V 4 bases and J 2 bases, with 12 bases left between them. CDR1 and CDR2 (germline): SGHRS, YFSETQ. The length of the CDR3 is 14 residues.

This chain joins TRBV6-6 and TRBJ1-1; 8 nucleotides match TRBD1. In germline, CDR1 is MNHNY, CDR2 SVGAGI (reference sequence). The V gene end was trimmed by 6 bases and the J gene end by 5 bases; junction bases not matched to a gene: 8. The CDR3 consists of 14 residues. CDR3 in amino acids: CASSRQGLGTEAFF. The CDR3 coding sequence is TGTGCCAGCAGCAGACAGGGGCTGGGGACTGAAGCTTTCTTT.

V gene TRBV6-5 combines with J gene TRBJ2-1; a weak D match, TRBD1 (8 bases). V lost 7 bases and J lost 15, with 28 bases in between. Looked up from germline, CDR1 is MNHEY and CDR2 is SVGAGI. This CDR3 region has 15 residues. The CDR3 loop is CASTDLRTGRGWRFF. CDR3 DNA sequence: TGTGCCAGCACCGATTTACGGACAGGGAGGGGGTGGCGGTTCTTC.

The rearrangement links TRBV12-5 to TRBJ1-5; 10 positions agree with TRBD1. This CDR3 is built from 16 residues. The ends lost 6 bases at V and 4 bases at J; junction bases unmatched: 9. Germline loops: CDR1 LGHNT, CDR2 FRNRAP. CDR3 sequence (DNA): TGTGCTAGTGGCTTCCGGGACAGGGGCACTAATCAGCCCCAGCATTTT. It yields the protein CASGFRDRGTNQPQHF.

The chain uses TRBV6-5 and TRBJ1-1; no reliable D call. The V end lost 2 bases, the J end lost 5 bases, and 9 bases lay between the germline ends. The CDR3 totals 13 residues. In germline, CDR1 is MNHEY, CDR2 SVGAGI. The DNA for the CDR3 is TGTGCCAGCAGTTACAAGCGTTCGACTGAAGCTTTCTTT. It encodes CASSYKRSTEAFF.